Following are 28 T cell receptor beta chains from one sample sequenced in a study of response to subunit inactivated influenza vaccine. In TCRdb, the RT-PCR reads were re-called with MiXCR into one record per CDR3 protein. The sample contains 530,000 or so distinct CDR3 sequences, around 25% of which appear only once. Sequenced material: CD4+ T cells sorted from PBMCs, taken around 5 days after vaccination. These receptors were collected from a man between 45 and 60 years old who received an inactivated influenza vaccine.

The chain links TRBV6-1 to TRBJ2-5; TRBD1 is a possible D gene (6 bases). Germline CDR1 and CDR2: MNHNS and SASEGT. There are 14 residues in the CDR3. Trimming pared 2 bases from V and 3 bases from J, leaving 10 bases between. Here the CDR3 DNA reads TGTGCCAGCAGTGAACCCGGACAGAAAGAGACCCAGTACTTC. It specifies CASSEPGQKETQYF.

The chain is built from TRBV7-2 and TRBJ1-2; the D is unclear. Germline V CDR1 and CDR2: SGHTA, FQGNSA. There are 15 residues in the CDR3. The V and J ends lost 0 bases and 3 bases respectively, with 11 bases between them. The CDR3 DNA is TGTGCCAGCAGCTTAGCATCGGGAAGGGACTATGGCTACACCTTC. Encoded protein: CASSLASGRDYGYTF.

The rearrangement uses TRBV3-1 and TRBJ2-7; unclear D gene. The CDR3 consists of 16 residues. The germline V gene has CDR1 LGHDT and CDR2 YNNKEL (reference sequence). Deletions cut 0 bases from V and 3 bases from J, with 15 bases between. The CDR3 DNA reads TGTGCCAGCAGCCAAGATAGGCCGCTACAGAGCTACGAGCAGTACTTC. The encoded protein is CASSQDRPLQSYEQYF.

The chain recombines TRBV3-1 with TRBJ2-7, with 11 nucleotides matching TRBD1. V lost 2 bases to trimming and J lost 2 bases; unmatched junction nucleotides: 11. The germline gives CDR1 LGHDT, CDR2 YNNKEL (reference sequence). This CDR3 region has 18 residues. The CDR3 spells CASSQLPRPGQGAYEQYF. The CDR3 region has the DNA TGTGCCAGCAGCCAACTACCGCGGCCGGGACAGGGGGCCTACGAGCAGTACTTC.

The CDR3 reads CASTLQGAYTGELFF. Written as DNA, the CDR3 is TGTGCCAGCACCTTACAGGGGGCCTACACCGGGGAGCTGTTTTTT. The chain employs TRBV6-1 and TRBJ2-2; 9 bases are shared with TRBD1. The length of the CDR3 is 15 residues. Germline V gives CDR1 MNHNS, CDR2 SASEGT. V lost 7 bases to trimming and J lost 3 bases; unmatched junction nucleotides: 6.

The sample holds a few counts of this clonotype. V gene TRBV4-2 combines with J gene TRBJ2-1; possibly TRBD2 for D (6 bases). The V end lost 4 bases, the J end lost 2 bases, and 18 bases lay between the germline ends. Germline V CDR1 and CDR2: LGHNA, YNFKEQ. The CDR3 covers 17 residues. The CDR3 DNA sequence: TGTGCCAGCAGCCCCCATTTCTCCGGGAGTACCTACAATGAGCAGTTCTTC. Protein product: CASSPHFSGSTYNEQFF.

A few counts support this clonotype. This chain links TRBV7-2 with TRBJ1-1; D is unclear. The CDR3 extends over 17 amino acids. From germline, CDR1 is SGHTA and CDR2 FQGNSA. The ends were cut back, 5 bases at V and 0 bases at J, with 19 bases in the middle. The CDR3 region is CASSPRSLTFMNTEAFF. As DNA, the CDR3 is TGTGCCAGCAGCCCCAGGTCCTTAACCTTCATGAACACTGAAGCTTTCTTT.

This chain links TRBV4-3 with TRBJ2-1; tentatively, D is TRBD2 (6 bases). The V end was cut by 1 base, the J end by 8 bases, with 15 bases between. Looked up from germline, CDR1 is LGHNA and CDR2 is YSLEER. The CDR3 consists of 15 residues. CDR3 coding DNA: TGCGCCAGCAGCCAAGTAAGCGCAGGGAGGTATGAGCAGTTCTTC. Amino acids: CASSQVSAGRYEQFF.

This sequence joins TRBV5-1 and TRBJ2-5, with TRBD1 matching 11 bases. This CDR3 contains 11 residues. V lost 6 bases to trimming and J lost 11 bases; unmatched junction nucleotides: 3. CDR1 is SGHRS and CDR2 is YFSETQ in the germline V gene. The CDR3 DNA reads as TGCGCCAGCAAGGGGGACAGGGGGCAGTACTTC. Translation gives CASKGDRGQYF.

Of note for this clonotype: A much larger clone sits a single nucleotide away, making a read error possible. No conserved phenylalanine or tryptophan ends this CDR3, so it is likely a read error. V gene TRBV5-6 combines with J gene TRBJ2-7; a possible D gene is TRBD2 (5 bases). The CDR3 sequence is 14 residues long. Trimming removed 0 bases at V and 3 bases at J, with 10 bases between. Germline V CDR1 and CDR2: SGHDT, YYEEEE. The CDR3 DNA is TGTGCCAGCAGCTTGGGTGGACTCAACTACGAGCAGTACTTA. Amino acids: CASSLGGLNYEQYL.

This clonotype was counted between two and nine times. The chain has TRBV12-3 or TRBV12-4 and TRBJ2-2; maybe TRBD2 (6 bases). Trimming stripped 6 bases from V and 7 bases from J, with 24 bases between. The CDR3 has 17 residues. CDR3 nucleotide sequence: TGTGCCAGCAGCCCTTTAGCGCGCGGGATTAGGGGCGGGGAGCTGTTTTTT. The encoded protein is CASSPLARGIRGGELFF.

This clonotype was detected a few times. The V call is TRBV7-2, the J call TRBJ2-7; the D is unclear. Germline V gives CDR1 SGHTA, CDR2 FQGNSA. Trimming cost V 5 bases and J 6 bases, with 11 bases left between them. This CDR3 is 12 amino acids long. The CDR3, as DNA: TGTGCCAGCAGCGGCCCATTGGGCGAGCAGTACTTC. Translation: CASSGPLGEQYF.

The chain employs TRBV12-3 or TRBV12-4 and TRBJ2-5; D not certain. This CDR3 comprises 15 residues. Between the trimmed V and J ends, which lost 3 bases and 2 bases, there was a span of 13 bases. Written as DNA, the CDR3 is TGTGCCAGCAGTTTTGCGGCTACTCATCAAGAGACCCAGTACTTC. This codes for CASSFAATHQETQYF.

This clonotype showed up just once. The V call is TRBV18, the J call TRBJ2-1, with 11 bases identical to TRBD1. Germline CDR1 KGHSH, CDR2 LQKENI. J lost 9 bases, V lost 3 bases, and 13 bases had no gene match. There are 17 residues in the CDR3. CDR3 loop: CASSPRSGTGGIREQFF. CDR3 coding DNA: TGTGCCAGCTCACCTAGGTCAGGGACAGGGGGAATCCGTGAGCAGTTCTTC. Complete variable domain (other parts from reference TRBV18 and TRBJ2-1): NAGVMQNPRHLVRRRGQEARLRCSPMKGHSHVYWYRQLPEEGLKFMVYLQKENIIDESGMPKERFSAEFPKEGPSILRIQQVVRGDSAAYFCASSPRSGTGGIREQFFGPGTRLTVL.

This clonotype appeared many times. V is TRBV15 and J is TRBJ1-5; D not resolved. Germline V gene data show CDR1 as LNHNV and CDR2 as YYDKDF (reference sequence). The CDR3 length is 15 residues. V gave up 0 bases and J gave up 3 bases, with 9 bases separating them. The CDR3 DNA reads as TGTGCCACCAGCAGAGAAGGAACATTCAATCAGCCCCAGCATTTT. Translation gives CATSREGTFNQPQHF.

This clonotype has more than one count but fewer than ten. This rearrangement joins TRBV7-8 to TRBJ2-3, with TRBD2 matching 16 bases. Germline CDR1 and CDR2: SGHVS and FQNEAQ. The CDR3 contains 16 residues. V was clipped by 5 bases and J by 4 bases; unmatched bases: 3. The CDR3 nucleotides are TGTGCCAGCAGCCAGGGACTAGCGGGGGGGTCAGATACGCAGTATTTT. Encoded protein: CASSQGLAGGSDTQYF.

The chain links TRBV7-8 to TRBJ1-6; D gene ambiguous. The V gene's germline CDR1 is SGHVS and CDR2 FQNEAQ. The V end lost 5 bases, the J end lost 5 bases, and 16 bases lay between the germline ends. The CDR3 has 16 amino acids. The CDR3 loop is CASSTSKWGNNSPLHF. The CDR3 region has the DNA TGTGCCAGCAGCACATCTAAGTGGGGTAATAATTCACCCCTCCACTTT. Combining the CDR3 with reference TRBV7-8 and TRBJ1-6 gives the whole variable domain GAGVSQSPRYKVAKRGQDVALRCDPISGHVSLFWYQQALGQGPEFLTYFQNEAQLDKSGLPSDRFFAERPEGSVSTLKIQRTQQEDSAVYLCASSTSKWGNNSPLHFGNGTRLTVT.

Only a few counts were recorded for this clonotype. The chain uses TRBV5-1 and TRBJ2-1; D is perhaps TRBD1 (6 bases). The germline CDR1 and CDR2 sequences are SGHRS and YFSETQ. Trimming shortened V by 3 bases and J by 0 bases, and 13 bases separated the two germline ends. This CDR3 is built from 16 residues. This CDR3 is CASSSGHSLSYNEQFF. The CDR3 region has the DNA TGCGCCAGCAGCTCGGGACATAGCCTCTCCTACAATGAGCAGTTCTTC.

The rearrangement links TRBV20-1 to TRBJ1-1; D ambiguous. CDR3 length: 14 residues. Germline V gives CDR1 DFQATT, CDR2 SNEGSKA (reference sequence). The germline V and J ends were trimmed by 6 bases and 1 base, with 15 bases remaining between them. In nucleotides, the CDR3 is TGCAGTGCCCGCCTCGGAGGTGGGAACACTGAAGCTTTCTTT. It yields the protein CSARLGGGNTEAFF.

There are a few counts of this clonotype. The V and J genes are TRBV20-1 and TRBJ2-7; 13 nucleotides line up with TRBD2. V dropped 7 bases and J dropped 1; count of bases not matched to a gene: 4. Looked up from germline, CDR1 is DFQATT and CDR2 is SNEGSKA (reference sequence). This CDR3 has 14 residues. Written as DNA, the CDR3 is TGCAGTGTACCGGGACTAGCGGGGTCCTACGAGCAGTACTTC. Its translation: CSVPGLAGSYEQYF.

The chain employs TRBV28 and TRBJ2-7; TRBD1 might be the D (6 bases). The CDR3 has 14 residues. Germline V gene data show CDR1 as MDHEN and CDR2 as SYDVKM. Trimming stripped 8 bases from V and 2 bases from J, with 16 bases between. CDR3 residues: CASSGAFPTYEQYF. The CDR3 coding sequence is TGTGCCAGCTCAGGGGCCTTCCCCACCTACGAGCAGTACTTC. Drawing the rest from reference TRBV28 and TRBJ2-7, the complete variable domain is DVKVTQSSRYLVKRTGEKVFLECVQDMDHENMFWYRQDPGLGLRLIYFSYDVKMKEKGDIPEGYSVSREKKERFSLILESASTNQTSMYLCASSGAFPTYEQYFGPGTRLTVT.

The rearrangement uses TRBV4-2 and TRBJ2-3; D is ambiguous. The CDR3 is 15 residues long. V lost 1 base and J lost 3, with 11 bases in between. Germline V gene lookup returns CDR1 LGHNA and CDR2 YNFKEQ. The DNA of the CDR3 is TGTGCCAGCAGCCAAGCTGGGCGAGAGACAGATACGCAGTATTTT. Protein: CASSQAGRETDTQYF.

The rearrangement links TRBV12-3 or TRBV12-4 to TRBJ2-5; weak D call: TRBD1 (5 bases). V was pared by 1 base and J by 3 bases, with 12 bases between. This CDR3 spans 15 amino acids. CDR3 in DNA: TGTGCCAGCAGTTTAGGACAAGTAGGGGAAGAGACCCAGTACTTC. It specifies CASSLGQVGEETQYF.

This clonotype has a single count. The chain combines TRBV5-1 with TRBJ2-5; D unclear. V dropped 1 base and J dropped 1 base, with 8 bases sitting between them. This CDR3 has 14 amino acids. CDR1 and CDR2 from the germline V gene are SGHRS and YFSETQ. The CDR3 protein is CASSLMIGQETQYF. The CDR3 DNA reads as TGCGCCAGCAGCTTGATGATAGGCCAAGAGACCCAGTACTTC.

The table lists this clonotype with a few counts. V and J are TRBV6-6 and TRBJ2-1; D gene unclear. The CDR3 has 12 residues. V lost 2 bases and J lost 12, with 11 bases in between. Germline V gene lookup returns CDR1 MNHNY and CDR2 SVGAGI (reference sequence). CDR3 amino acids: CASSYTGNGQFF. CDR3 DNA: TGTGCCAGCAGTTACACCGGTAACGGGCAGTTCTTC.

This clonotype appeared a few times. V gene TRBV5-4 combines with J gene TRBJ2-1; no firm D call. Deletions cut 1 base from V and 7 bases from J, with 9 bases between. The CDR3 loop spans 13 amino acids. Germline V gene lookup returns CDR1 SGHNT and CDR2 YYREEE (reference sequence). The CDR3 protein is CASSLRNNNEQFF. The CDR3 DNA sequence: TGTGCCAGCAGCTTGCGAAATAATAATGAGCAGTTCTTC.

This chain joins TRBV7-8 and TRBJ2-1; D remains ambiguous. The CDR3 is made up of 16 amino acids. V lost 2 bases, J lost 3 bases, and 14 bases lay in between. The germline gives CDR1 SGHVS, CDR2 FQNEAQ. The CDR3 protein is CASSLSGTALYNEQFF. CDR3 in DNA: TGTGCCAGCAGCTTATCCGGTACAGCCCTCTACAATGAGCAGTTCTTC.

This chain uses TRBV6-2 or TRBV6-3 with TRBJ2-7; TRBD2 matches 7 bases. V lost 6 bases to trimming and J lost 0 bases; unmatched junction nucleotides: 5. The germline V gene encodes CDR1 MNHEY and CDR2 SVGEGT. This CDR3 is built from 14 residues. The CDR3 DNA reads TGTGCCAGCAGAGTAGCGGGCGGCTCCTACGAGCAGTACTTC. It encodes CASRVAGGSYEQYF.